The T cell receptor (beta chain) described here comes from a study of T cell repertoires in cytomegalovirus infection. Study background: Researchers turned to recently identified HLA-C-restricted CMV epitopes as well as well-studied HLA-B-restricted ones. Points from the study as a whole: Individuals carrying CMV plus the relevant HLA were identified by cumulative frequency of public TCR beta families.

Per the germline V gene, CDR1 is SGHTA and CDR2 is FQGNSA. This CDR3 has 15 residues. V gave up 3 bases and J gave up 1 base, with 12 bases separating them. One entry per CDR3 protein results from TCRdb running MiXCR on the reads. This table holds over 250,000 distinct CDR3 sequences, around 20% found once. This clonotype came up many times. What it recognizes is unknown. This specimen was cultured PBMCs, taken from culture after CMV antigen stimulation. The clonotype comes from a human donor in good health (CMV status not recorded). Some clones in this sample may be carry-over from other donors' samples. The J gene is TRBJ2-5, the V gene TRBV7-2; tentatively, D is TRBD2 (6 bases). In DNA form, the CDR3 reads TGTGCCAGCAGCTTTGGGGACTGGGGCCAAGAGACCCAGTACTTC. This encodes CASSFGDWGQETQYF. Combining the CDR3 with reference TRBV7-2 and TRBJ2-5 gives the whole variable domain GAGVSQSPSNKVTEKGKDVELRCDPISGHTALYWYRQSLGQGLEFLIYFQGNSAPDKSGLPSDRFSAERTGGSVSTLTIQRTQQEDSAVYLCASSFGDWGQETQYFGPGTRLLVL.